The clone carrying this TCR beta chain was picked up many times. This CDR3 is 15 amino acids long. The V end was cut by 6 bases, the J end by 9 bases, with 18 bases between. CDR1 is LNHDA, CDR2 SQIVND, per germline (reference sequence). Per the original methods: Estimation of nucleated cell counts was performed using reference gene primer amplification. The repertoire was sequenced with immunoSEQ multiplex PCR; TCRdb's copy has only in-frame clones and lacks some. V and J calls and clone size are those listed in that table; D and trimming were worked out from the DNA. The top ten clones hold roughly 1.3% of a sample with roughly 110,000 clones, 90% to 95% of them seen once. The sample is drawn from a study of blood T cell repertoires in COVID-19. At the level of the study: COVID-19 samples, acute and convalescent, were from the United States, Italy and Spain. PBMCs, B-cell-depleted T cells, or T cells were the source of the cDNA or gDNA that made up the material.

The receptor comes from a woman aged 30 to 39 with acute or convalescent COVID-19. This sequence joins TRBV19 and TRBJ1-6; no definite D call. Sequenced material: peripheral blood. CDR3 sequence (DNA): TGTGCCAGTAGAGATAATCCGTCAGGCAGTTCACCCCTCCACTTT. Encoded protein: CASRDNPSGSSPLHF.